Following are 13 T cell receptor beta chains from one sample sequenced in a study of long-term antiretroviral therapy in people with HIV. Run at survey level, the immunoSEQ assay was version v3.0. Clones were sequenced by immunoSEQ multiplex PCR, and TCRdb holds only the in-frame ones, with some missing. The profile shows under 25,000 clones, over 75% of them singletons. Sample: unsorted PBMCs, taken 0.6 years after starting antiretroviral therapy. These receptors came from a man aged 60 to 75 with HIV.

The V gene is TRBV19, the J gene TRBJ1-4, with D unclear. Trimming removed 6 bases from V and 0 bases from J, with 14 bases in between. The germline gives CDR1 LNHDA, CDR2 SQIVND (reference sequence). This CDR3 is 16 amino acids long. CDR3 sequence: CASSQEISATNEKLFF. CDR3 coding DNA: TGTGCCAGTAGCCAGGAAATTTCGGCAACTAATGAAAAACTGTTTTTT. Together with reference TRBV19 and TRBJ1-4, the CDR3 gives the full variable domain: DGGITQSPKYLFRKEGQNVTLSCEQNLNHDAMYWYRQDPGQGLRLIYYSQIVNDFQKGDIAEGYSVSREKKESFPLTVTSAQKNPTAFYLCASSQEISATNEKLFFGSGTQLSVL.

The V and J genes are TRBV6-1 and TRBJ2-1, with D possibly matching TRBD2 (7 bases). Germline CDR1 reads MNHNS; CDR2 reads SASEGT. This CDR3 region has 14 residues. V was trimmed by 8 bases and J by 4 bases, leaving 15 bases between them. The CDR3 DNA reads TGTGCCAGCCTGGGGGGGGCGTTTTACAATGAGCAGTTCTTC. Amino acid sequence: CASLGGAFYNEQFF.

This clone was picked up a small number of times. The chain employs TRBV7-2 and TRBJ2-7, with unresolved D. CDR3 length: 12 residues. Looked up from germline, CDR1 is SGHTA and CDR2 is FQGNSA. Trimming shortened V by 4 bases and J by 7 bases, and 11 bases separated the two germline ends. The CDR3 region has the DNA TGTGCCAGCAGCTCCGGCGGTTGGGAGCAGTACTTC. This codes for CASSSGGWEQYF.

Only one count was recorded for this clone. The chain's CDR3 is CASSPEGRNNEKLFF. CDR3 DNA sequence: TGTGCCAGCTCACCAGAAGGACGAAACAATGAAAAACTGTTTTTT. This sequence joins TRBV18 and TRBJ1-4, with D unresolved. CDR1 is KGHSH and CDR2 is LQKENI in the germline V gene. V was cut by 2 bases and J by 5 bases, with 12 bases left in between. The CDR3 contains 15 residues.

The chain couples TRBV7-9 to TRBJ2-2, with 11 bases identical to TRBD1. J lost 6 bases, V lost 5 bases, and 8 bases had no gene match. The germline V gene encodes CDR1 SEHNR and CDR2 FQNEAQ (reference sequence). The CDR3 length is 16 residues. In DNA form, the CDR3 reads TGTGCCAGCAGCCCCGGACAGGGGGCGCCCGCCGGGGAGCTGTTTTTT. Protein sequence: CASSPGQGAPAGELFF.

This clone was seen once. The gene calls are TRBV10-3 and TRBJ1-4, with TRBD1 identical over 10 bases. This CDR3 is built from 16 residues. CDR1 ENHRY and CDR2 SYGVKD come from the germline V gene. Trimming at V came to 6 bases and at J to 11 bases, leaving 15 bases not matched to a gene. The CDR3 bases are TGTGCCATCAGCGCCACGCCGGGACAGGGGATGATGAAACTGTTTTTT. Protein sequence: CAISATPGQGMMKLFF.

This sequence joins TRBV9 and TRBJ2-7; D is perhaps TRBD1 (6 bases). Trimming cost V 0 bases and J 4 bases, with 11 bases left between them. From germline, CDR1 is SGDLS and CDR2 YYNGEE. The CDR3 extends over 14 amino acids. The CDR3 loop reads CASSVDRADYEQYF. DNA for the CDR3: TGTGCCAGCAGCGTAGACAGGGCAGATTACGAGCAGTACTTC.

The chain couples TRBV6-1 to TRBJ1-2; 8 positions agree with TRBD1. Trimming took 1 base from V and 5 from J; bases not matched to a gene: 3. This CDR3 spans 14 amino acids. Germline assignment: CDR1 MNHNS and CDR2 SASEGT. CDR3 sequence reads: CASSEGTGIYGYTF. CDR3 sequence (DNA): TGTGCCAGCAGTGAAGGGACAGGGATATATGGCTACACCTTC.

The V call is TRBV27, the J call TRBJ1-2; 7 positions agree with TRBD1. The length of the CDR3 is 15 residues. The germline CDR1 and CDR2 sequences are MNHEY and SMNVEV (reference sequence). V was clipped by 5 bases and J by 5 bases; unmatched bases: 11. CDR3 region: CASSLTPDRVYGYTF. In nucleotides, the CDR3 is TGTGCCAGCAGTCTCACCCCCGACAGGGTGTATGGCTACACCTTC.

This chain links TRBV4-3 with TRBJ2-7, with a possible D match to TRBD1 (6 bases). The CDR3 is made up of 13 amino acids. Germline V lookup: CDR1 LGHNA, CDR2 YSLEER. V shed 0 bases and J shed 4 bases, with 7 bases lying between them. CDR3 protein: CASSQDRGYEQYF. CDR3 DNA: TGCGCCAGCAGCCAAGACAGGGGTTACGAGCAGTACTTC.

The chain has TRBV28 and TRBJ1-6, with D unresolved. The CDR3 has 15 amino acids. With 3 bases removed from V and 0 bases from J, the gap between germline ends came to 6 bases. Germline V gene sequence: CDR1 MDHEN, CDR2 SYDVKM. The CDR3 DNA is TGTGCCAGCAGTTTTTATAGCTCCTATAATTCACCCCTCCACTTT. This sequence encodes CASSFYSSYNSPLHF.

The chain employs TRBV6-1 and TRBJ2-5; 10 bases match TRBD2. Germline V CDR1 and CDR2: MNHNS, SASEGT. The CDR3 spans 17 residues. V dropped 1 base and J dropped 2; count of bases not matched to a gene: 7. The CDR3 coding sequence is TGTGCCAGCAGTGAAGGAGGCGAGCGGGGGGGACAAGAGACCCAGTACTTC. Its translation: CASSEGGERGGQETQYF.

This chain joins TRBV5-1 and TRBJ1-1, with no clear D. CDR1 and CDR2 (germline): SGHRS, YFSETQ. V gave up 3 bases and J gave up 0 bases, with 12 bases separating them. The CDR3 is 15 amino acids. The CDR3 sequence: CASSSLGVMNTEAFF. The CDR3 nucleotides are TGCGCCAGCAGCTCCCTAGGAGTCATGAACACTGAAGCTTTCTTT. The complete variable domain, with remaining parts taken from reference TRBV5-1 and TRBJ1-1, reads KAGVTQTPRYLIKTRGQQVTLSCSPISGHRSVSWYQQTPGQGLQFLFEYFSETQRNKGNFPGRFSGRQFSNSRSEMNVSTLELGDSALYLCASSSLGVMNTEAFFGQGTRLTVV.